Below are 12 T cell receptor beta chains sequenced from a single sample in a study of blood T cell repertoires in COVID-19 (dated by TCRdb to about 2020). Receptor amplification or capture employed the immunoSEQ multiplex PCR assay. Not all clones reach the TCRdb copy of this immuneACCESS table, which keeps in-frame sequences only. Checked studies attribute under half of the gap to unresolved V genes and leave the rest unexplained. For this sample the table gives some 220,000 clones, of which 80% to 90% were detected only once. The leading ten clones occupy 9.7% of the sample. Material: peripheral blood. The source of these receptors is a man between 50 and 59 years old with active or convalescent COVID-19.

This chain joins TRBV7-2 and TRBJ1-2; 8 bases agree with TRBD1. CDR1 is SGHTA and CDR2 is FQGNSA in the germline V gene. There are 17 residues in the CDR3. J gave up 2 bases and V 3 bases, and 11 bases lay outside the gene matches. CDR3 coding DNA: TGTGCCAGCAGCTTTGGCAGCGACAGGGGTTCGAACTATGGCTACACCTTC. Protein sequence: CASSFGSDRGSNYGYTF.

The chain has TRBV9 and TRBJ2-5; 7 bases map to TRBD1. Germline V gene data show CDR1 as SGDLS and CDR2 as YYNGEE. The V gene end was trimmed by 4 bases and the J gene end by 2 bases; junction bases not matched to a gene: 5. This CDR3 has 14 residues. CDR3: CASSPGQQQETQYF. Here the CDR3 DNA reads TGTGCCAGCAGCCCGGGACAGCAACAAGAGACCCAGTACTTC.

The chain uses TRBV5-5 and TRBJ2-1; a possible D gene is TRBD2 (6 bases). Trimming cost V 0 bases and J 3 bases, with 10 bases left between them. This CDR3 spans 15 amino acids. Germline loops: CDR1 SGHKS, CDR2 YYEKEE (reference sequence). The CDR3 DNA follows: TGTGCCAGCAGCTTGGTGGCGGGGCTCTACAATGAGCAGTTCTTC. This gives the protein CASSLVAGLYNEQFF.

The chain carries TRBV10-1 and TRBJ2-7, with D unclear. The CDR3 extends over 13 amino acids. The germline V gene has CDR1 WNHNN and CDR2 SYGVQD (reference sequence). V lost 6 bases to trimming and J lost 1 base, with 10 bases between them. The CDR3 loop is CASSPTVSYEQYV. The CDR3 coding sequence is TGCGCCAGCAGCCCGACTGTATCCTACGAGCAGTACGTC.

This clone was recorded at least ten times. The CDR3 nucleotides are TGTGCCACCAGCCGCGGGGGGGGGTCGGACGGCTACACCTTC. This sequence encodes CATSRGGGSDGYTF. The chain is built from TRBV15 and TRBJ1-2; possibly TRBD1 for D (5 bases). Germline lookup yields CDR1 LNHNV and CDR2 YYDKDF (reference sequence). The CDR3 contains 14 residues. V was shortened by 5 bases and J by 8 bases, with 18 bases between the two germline ends. The entire variable domain, with the rest obtained from reference TRBV15 and TRBJ1-2, is as follows: DAMVIQNPRYQVTQFGKPVTLSCSQTLNHNVMYWYQQKSSQAPKLLFHYYDKDFNNEADTPDNFQSRRPNTSFCFLDIRSPGLGDTAMYLCATSRGGGSDGYTFGSGTRLTVV.

On this clone: At the DNA level, this CDR3 is encoded by other sequences in the same sample as well. V is TRBV5-1 and J is TRBJ1-1, with a possible D match to TRBD1 (5 bases). The V end was cut by 0 bases, the J end by 6 bases, with 9 bases between. The CDR3 length is 13 residues. Germline V lookup: CDR1 SGHRS, CDR2 YFSETQ. The CDR3 loop reads CASSLAQGSEAFF. The DNA of the CDR3 is TGCGCCAGCAGCTTGGCTCAGGGCTCTGAAGCTTTCTTT. The whole variable domain, remainder taken from reference TRBV5-1 and TRBJ1-1, is KAGVTQTPRYLIKTRGQQVTLSCSPISGHRSVSWYQQTPGQGLQFLFEYFSETQRNKGNFPGRFSGRQFSNSRSEMNVSTLELGDSALYLCASSLAQGSEAFFGQGTRLTVV.

The chain carries TRBV5-6 and TRBJ1-2; TRBD1 matches at 8 bases. The CDR3 contains 14 residues. J lost 4 bases, V lost 2 bases, and 4 bases had no gene match. Looked up from germline, CDR1 is SGHDT and CDR2 is YYEEEE. CDR3 coding DNA: TGTGCCAGCAGCTTAGGACAGGGAATCTATGGCTACACCTTC. Translating gives CASSLGQGIYGYTF.

The rearrangement joins TRBV6-5 to TRBJ1-3; 9 nucleotides agree with TRBD1. J lost 8 bases, V lost 5 bases, and 7 bases had no gene match. Germline lookup yields CDR1 MNHEY and CDR2 SVGAGI. The CDR3 has 14 amino acids. In DNA form, the CDR3 reads TGTGCCAGCAGTCCCTGGACAGGGGTAGACACCATATATTTT. Residues: CASSPWTGVDTIYF.

The chain joins TRBV20-1 to TRBJ2-1; D gene ambiguous. Germline V CDR1 and CDR2: DFQATT, SNEGSKA (reference sequence). The length of the CDR3 is 8 residues. Deletions cut 0 bases from V and 15 bases from J, with 3 bases between. The CDR3 spells CSARDRFF. CDR3 bases: TGCAGTGCTAGAGATCGGTTCTTC.

This rearrangement joins TRBV19 to TRBJ1-6; D gene uncertain. The CDR3 is 15 amino acids. Trimming cost V 7 bases and J 10 bases, with 20 bases left between them. Germline lookup yields CDR1 LNHDA and CDR2 SQIVND (reference sequence). This CDR3 reads CASTPRAGSGSPLHF. As DNA, the CDR3 is TGTGCCAGTACCCCAAGGGCGGGGAGTGGGTCACCCCTCCACTTT.

This clone has a handful of counts. The rearrangement uses TRBV6-6 and TRBJ1-2, with 10 positions matching TRBD1. The CDR3 spans 13 residues. Germline CDR1 is MNHNY and CDR2 is SVGAGI (reference sequence). J was trimmed by 8 bases and V by 6 bases; bases with no gene match: 6. The CDR3 loop is CASSQRTGGGYTF. The CDR3 nucleotides read TGTGCCAGCAGCCAGCGGACAGGGGGGGGCTACACCTTC.

This sequence joins TRBV6-5 and TRBJ2-3, with D hard to call. Germline values: CDR1 MNHEY, CDR2 SVGAGI. The CDR3 runs to 13 residues. Trimming stripped 5 bases from V and 5 bases from J, with 11 bases between. The CDR3 loop reads CASSNRRQDTQYF. The CDR3 DNA sequence: TGTGCCAGCAGTAACAGACGGCAAGATACGCAGTATTTT.